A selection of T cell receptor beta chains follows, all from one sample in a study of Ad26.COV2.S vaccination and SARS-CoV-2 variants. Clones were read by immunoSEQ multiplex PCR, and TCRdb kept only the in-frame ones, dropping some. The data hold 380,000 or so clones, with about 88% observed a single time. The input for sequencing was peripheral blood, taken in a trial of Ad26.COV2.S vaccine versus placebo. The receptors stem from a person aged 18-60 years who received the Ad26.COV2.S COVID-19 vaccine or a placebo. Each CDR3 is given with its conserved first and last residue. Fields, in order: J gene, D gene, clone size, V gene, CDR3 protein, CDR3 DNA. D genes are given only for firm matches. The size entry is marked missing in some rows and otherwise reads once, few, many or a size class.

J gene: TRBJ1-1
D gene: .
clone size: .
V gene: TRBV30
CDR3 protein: CAWSVRRDTEAFF
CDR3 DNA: TGTGCCTGGAGTGTAAGGAGGGACACTGAAGCTTTCTTT

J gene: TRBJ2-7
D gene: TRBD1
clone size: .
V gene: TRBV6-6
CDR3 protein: CASRTSDRGVSYEQYF
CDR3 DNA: TGTGCCAGCAGAACCTCGGACAGGGGCGTATCCTACGAGCAGTACTTC

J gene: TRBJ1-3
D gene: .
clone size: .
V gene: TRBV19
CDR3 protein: CASIPTGTRNTIYF
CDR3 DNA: TGTGCCAGTATACCGACGGGGACCCGAAACACCATATATTTT

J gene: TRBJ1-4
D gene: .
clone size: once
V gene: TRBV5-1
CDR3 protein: CASSLDQPNEKLFF
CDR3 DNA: TGCGCCAGCAGCTTGGACCAGCCTAATGAAAAACTGTTTTTT

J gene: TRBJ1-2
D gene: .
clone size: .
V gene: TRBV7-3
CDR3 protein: CASSLSPDSLIFFF
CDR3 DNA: TGTGCCAGCAGCTTAAGCCCGGACAGTCTCATCTTCTTCTTC

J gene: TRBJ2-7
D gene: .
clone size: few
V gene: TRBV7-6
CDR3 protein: CASSLAGSSYEQYF
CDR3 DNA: TGTGCCAGCAGCCTTGCCGGAAGCTCCTACGAGCAGTACTTC

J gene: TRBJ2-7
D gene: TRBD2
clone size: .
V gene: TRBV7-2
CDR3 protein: CASSLELAGVGEQYF
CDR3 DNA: TGTGCCAGCAGCTTAGAGCTAGCGGGAGTAGGCGAGCAGTACTTC

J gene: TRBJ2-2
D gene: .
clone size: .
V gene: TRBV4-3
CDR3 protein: CASSQAARANTGELFF
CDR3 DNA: TGCGCCAGCAGCCAAGCGGCCAGGGCGAACACCGGGGAGCTGTTTTTT

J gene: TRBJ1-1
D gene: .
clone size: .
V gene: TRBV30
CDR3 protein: CAWSVGVSTEAFF
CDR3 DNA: TGTGCCTGGAGTGTTGGGGTTTCAACCGAAGCTTTCTTT

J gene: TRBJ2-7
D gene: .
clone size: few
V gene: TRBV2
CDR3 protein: CASSFPRPEQYF
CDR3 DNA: TGTGCCAGCAGTTTCCCCCGTCCCGAGCAGTACTTC

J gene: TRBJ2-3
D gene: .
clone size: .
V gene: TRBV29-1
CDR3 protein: CSVEDHNRESDTQYF
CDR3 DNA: TGCAGCGTTGAAGATCACAACAGGGAGTCAGATACGCAGTATTTT

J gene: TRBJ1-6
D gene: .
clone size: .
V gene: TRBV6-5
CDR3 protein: CASRDVYNSPLHF
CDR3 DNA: TGTGCCAGCAGGGACGTATATAATTCACCCCTCCACTTT

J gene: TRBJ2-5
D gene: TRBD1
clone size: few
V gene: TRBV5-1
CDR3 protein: CASSLGDREQETQYF
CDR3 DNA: TGCGCCAGCAGCTTGGGGGACAGGGAGCAAGAGACCCAGTACTTC

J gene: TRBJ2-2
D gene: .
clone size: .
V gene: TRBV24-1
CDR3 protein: CATSGGRDTGELFF
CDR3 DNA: TGTGCCACCAGTGGAGGACGGGACACCGGGGAGCTGTTTTTT

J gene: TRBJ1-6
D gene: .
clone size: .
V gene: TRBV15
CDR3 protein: CATSRDPKKAPLHF
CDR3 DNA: TGTGCCACCAGCAGAGATCCAAAAAAAGCACCCCTCCACTTT

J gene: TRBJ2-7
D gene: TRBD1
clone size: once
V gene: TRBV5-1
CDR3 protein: CASSLGQYEQYF
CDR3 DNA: TGCGCCAGCAGTTTGGGACAGTACGAGCAGTACTTC

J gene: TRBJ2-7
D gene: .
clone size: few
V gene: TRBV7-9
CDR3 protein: CASSPDRYSYEQYF
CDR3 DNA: TGTGCCAGCAGTCCTGACAGGTATTCCTACGAGCAGTACTTC

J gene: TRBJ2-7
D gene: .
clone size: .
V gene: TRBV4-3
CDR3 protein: CASSQVLGSYEQYF
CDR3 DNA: TGCGCCAGCAGCCAAGTGCTGGGGTCCTACGAGCAGTACTTC

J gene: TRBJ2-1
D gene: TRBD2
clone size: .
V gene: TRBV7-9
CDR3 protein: CASSYGTSGSNEQFF
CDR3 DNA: TGTGCCAGCAGCTATGGGACTAGCGGGAGTAATGAGCAGTTCTTC

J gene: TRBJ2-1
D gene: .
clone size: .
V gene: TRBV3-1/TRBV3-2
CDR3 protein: CASSQSRRGEQFF
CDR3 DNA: TGTGCCAGCAGCCAATCGAGGAGAGGGGAGCAGTTCTTC

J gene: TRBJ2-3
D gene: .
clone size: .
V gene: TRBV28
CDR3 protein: CASSSLDWTGALTDTQYF
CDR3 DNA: TGTGCCAGCAGTTCCCTTGATTGGACGGGAGCTCTCACAGATACGCAGTATTTT

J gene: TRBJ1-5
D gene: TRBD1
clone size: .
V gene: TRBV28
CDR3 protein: CASSPRGQGAGQPQHF
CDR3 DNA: TGTGCCAGCAGCCCTCGGGGACAGGGGGCGGGTCAGCCCCAGCATTTT

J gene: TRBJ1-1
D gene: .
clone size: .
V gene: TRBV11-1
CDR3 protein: CASSSTGFNTEAFF
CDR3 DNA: TGTGCCAGCAGCTCGACAGGTTTTAACACTGAAGCTTTCTTT

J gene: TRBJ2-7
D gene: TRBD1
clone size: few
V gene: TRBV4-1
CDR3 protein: CASSPGQGIYEQYF
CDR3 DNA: TGCGCCAGCAGCCCGGGACAGGGGATCTACGAGCAGTACTTC

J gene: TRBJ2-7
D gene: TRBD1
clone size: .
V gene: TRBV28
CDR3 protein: CASSFSGTGVYEQYF
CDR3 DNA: TGTGCCAGCAGTTTCTCTGGGACAGGGGTGTACGAGCAGTACTTC

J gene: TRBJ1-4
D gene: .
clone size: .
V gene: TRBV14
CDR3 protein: CASSQDLGPTNEKLFF
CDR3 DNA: TGTGCCAGCAGCCAAGATTTGGGTCCAACTAATGAAAAACTGTTTTTT

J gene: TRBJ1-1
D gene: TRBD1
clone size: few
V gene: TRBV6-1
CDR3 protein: CASSEAGGAADEAFF
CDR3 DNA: TGTGCCAGCAGTGAAGCAGGGGGCGCCGCGGATGAAGCTTTCTTT

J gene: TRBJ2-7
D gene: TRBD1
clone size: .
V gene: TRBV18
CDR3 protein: CASSPIGTGGNEQYF
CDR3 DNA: TGTGCCAGCTCACCCATAGGGACAGGGGGCAACGAGCAGTACTTC

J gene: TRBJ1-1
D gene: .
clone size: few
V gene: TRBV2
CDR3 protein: CASSIQSEAFF
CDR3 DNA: TGTGCCAGCAGTATCCAATCTGAAGCTTTCTTT

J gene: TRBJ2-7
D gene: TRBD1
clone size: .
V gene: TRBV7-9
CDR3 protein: CASSQTGGHVSYEQYF
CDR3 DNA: TGTGCCAGCAGTCAAACAGGGGGCCACGTCTCCTACGAGCAGTACTTC

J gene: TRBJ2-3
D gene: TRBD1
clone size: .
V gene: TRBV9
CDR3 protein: CASSTTTGAYTDTQYF
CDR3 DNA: TGTGCCAGCAGCACCACGACAGGGGCCTACACAGATACGCAGTATTTT

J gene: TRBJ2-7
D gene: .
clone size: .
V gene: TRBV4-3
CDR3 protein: CASSPGGYEQYF
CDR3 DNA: TGCGCCAGCAGCCCCGGGGGTTACGAGCAGTACTTC

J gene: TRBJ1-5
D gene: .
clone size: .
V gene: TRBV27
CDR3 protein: CASSGPGNQPQHF
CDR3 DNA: TGTGCCAGCAGTGGTCCGGGTAATCAGCCCCAGCATTTT

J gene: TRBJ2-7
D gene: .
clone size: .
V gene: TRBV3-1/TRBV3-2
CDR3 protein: CASSQADKYEQYF
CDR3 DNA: TGTGCCAGCAGCCAAGCGGACAAGTACGAGCAGTACTTC

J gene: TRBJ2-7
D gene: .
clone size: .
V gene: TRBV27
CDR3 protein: CASRKGGYDTTYEQYF
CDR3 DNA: TGTGCCAGCCGAAAGGGGGGGTACGACACAACCTACGAGCAGTACTTC

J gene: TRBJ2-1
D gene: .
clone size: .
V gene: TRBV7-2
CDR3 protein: CASSLELVINEQFF
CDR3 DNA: TGTGCCAGCAGCTTAGAACTAGTCATAAATGAGCAGTTCTTC

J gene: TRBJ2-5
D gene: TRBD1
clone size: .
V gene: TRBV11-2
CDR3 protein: CASTLGQIETQYF
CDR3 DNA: TGTGCCAGCACCTTGGGACAGATAGAGACCCAGTACTTC

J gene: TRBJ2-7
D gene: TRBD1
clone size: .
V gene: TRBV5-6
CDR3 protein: CASSLAAAGGISYEQYF
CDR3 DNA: TGTGCCAGCAGCTTGGCCGCGGCAGGGGGCATTAGTTACGAGCAGTACTTC

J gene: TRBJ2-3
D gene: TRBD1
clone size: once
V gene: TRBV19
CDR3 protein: CASSIVGQGAAPQYF
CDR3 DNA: TGTGCCAGTAGTATAGTTGGACAGGGGGCGGCTCCGCAGTATTTT

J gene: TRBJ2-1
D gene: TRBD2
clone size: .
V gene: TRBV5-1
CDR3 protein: CASSPGTSGYNEQFF
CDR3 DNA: TGCGCCAGCAGCCCGGGGACTAGCGGTTACAATGAGCAGTTCTTC

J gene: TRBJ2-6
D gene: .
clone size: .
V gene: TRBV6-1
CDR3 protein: CASSEGESGANVLTF
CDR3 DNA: TGTGCCAGCAGTGAAGGGGAATCTGGGGCCAACGTCCTGACTTTC

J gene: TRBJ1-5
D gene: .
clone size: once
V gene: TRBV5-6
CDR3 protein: CASSLLGAGQPQHF
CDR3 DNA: TGTGCCAGCAGCTTGTTGGGGGCCGGTCAGCCCCAGCATTTT